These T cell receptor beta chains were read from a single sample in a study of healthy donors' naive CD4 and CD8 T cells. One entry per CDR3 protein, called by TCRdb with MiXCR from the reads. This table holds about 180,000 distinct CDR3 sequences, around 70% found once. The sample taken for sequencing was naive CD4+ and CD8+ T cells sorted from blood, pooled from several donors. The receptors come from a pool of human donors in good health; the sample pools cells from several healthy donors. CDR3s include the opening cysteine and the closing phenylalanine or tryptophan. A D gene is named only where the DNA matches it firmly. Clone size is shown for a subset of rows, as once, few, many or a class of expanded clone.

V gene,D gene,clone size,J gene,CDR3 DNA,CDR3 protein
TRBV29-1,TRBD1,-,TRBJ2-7,TGCAGCGTTGAGGCCGACAGGGCCTACGAGCAGTACTTC,CSVEADRAYEQYF
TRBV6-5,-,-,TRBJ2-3,TGTGCCAGCAAAAGACACGGGGTTGGCACAGGTACGCAGTATTTT,CASKRHGVGTGTQYF
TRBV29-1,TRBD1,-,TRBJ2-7,TGCAGCGTTGCTGGGACAGGGCTGAACGAGCAGTACTTC,CSVAGTGLNEQYF
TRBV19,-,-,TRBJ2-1,TGTGCCAGTAGTATTGAGCTAATATACAATGAGCAGTTCTTC,CASSIELIYNEQFF
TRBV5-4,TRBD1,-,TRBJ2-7,TGTGCCAGCAGCCACCCGGGACAGAACTACGAGCAGTACTTC,CASSHPGQNYEQYF
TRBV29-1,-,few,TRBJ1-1,TGCAGCGGGGGCCTTGTCACTGAAGCTTTCTTT,CSGGLVTEAFF
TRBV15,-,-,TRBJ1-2,TGTGCCACCAGCAGGACTCAGACAGTGATTTATGGCTACACCTTC,CATSRTQTVIYGYTF
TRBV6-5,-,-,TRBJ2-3,TGTGCCAGCAGTTACGCTAAGTGGTCAGATACGCAGTATTTT,CASSYAKWSDTQYF
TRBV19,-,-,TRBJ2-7,TGTGCCAGTAGTATTGGTAGTCCCACCTACGAGCAGTACTTC,CASSIGSPTYEQYF
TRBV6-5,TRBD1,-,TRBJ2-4,TGTGCCAGCAGTCGGACAGGGGTCTTAAAAAACATTCAGTACTTC,CASSRTGVLKNIQYF
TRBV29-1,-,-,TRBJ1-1,TGCAGCGCCGGAGAGGGGATTGAAGCTTTCTTT,CSAGEGIEAFF
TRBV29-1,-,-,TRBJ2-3,TGCAGCGTTGAAGTTGCGGCAGATACGCAGTATTTT,CSVEVAADTQYF
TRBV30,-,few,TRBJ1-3,TGTGCCTGGAGATCCACGGGTTCTGGAAACACCATATATTTT,CAWRSTGSGNTIYF
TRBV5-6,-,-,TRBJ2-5,TGTGCCAGCAACCTACAGGTCGTGGGTGTGCAAGAGACCCAGTACTTC,CASNLQVVGVQETQYF
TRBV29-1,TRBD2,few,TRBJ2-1,TGCAGCGTTGAAGTTGCGGGAGTAATCAATGAGCAGTTCTTC,CSVEVAGVINEQFF
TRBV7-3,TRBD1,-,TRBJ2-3,TGTGCCAGCAGCCCTACAGGGGGCAACACAGATACGCAGTATTTT,CASSPTGGNTDTQYF
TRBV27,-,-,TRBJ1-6,TGTGCCAGCAGTTTACCAGGGCTACCCCTCCACTTT,CASSLPGLPLHF
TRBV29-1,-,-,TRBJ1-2,TGCAGCGTTGATTCAAACAGGGAGGGCTTCTATGGCTACACCTTC,CSVDSNREGFYGYTF
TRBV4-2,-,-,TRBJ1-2,TGTGCCAGCAGCCAACCCGCAGGGGAGCAAGACTATGGCTACACCTTC,CASSQPAGEQDYGYTF
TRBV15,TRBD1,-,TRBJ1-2,TGTGCCACCAGCAGAGATGGGGGGACAGGGGCTGATGGCTACACCTTC,CATSRDGGTGADGYTF
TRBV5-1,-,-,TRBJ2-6,TGCGCCAGCAGCTTGGAAGACTCTGGGGCCAACGTCCTGACTTTC,CASSLEDSGANVLTF
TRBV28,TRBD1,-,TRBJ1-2,TGTGCCAGCAGTCCTAATGCCCGGACAGGGGGCTACACCTTC,CASSPNARTGGYTF
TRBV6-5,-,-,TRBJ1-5,TGTGCCAGCAGTTCCAGGCGGGTCAGCAATCAGCCCCAGCATTTT,CASSSRRVSNQPQHF
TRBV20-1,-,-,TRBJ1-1,TGCAGTGCTAGGAGGACGATGGTAGTCCGCACTGAAGCTTTCTTT,CSARRTMVVRTEAFF
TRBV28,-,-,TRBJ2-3,TGTGCCAGCAGTATACTACAGCGTGGCCCCACAGATACGCAGTATTTT,CASSILQRGPTDTQYF
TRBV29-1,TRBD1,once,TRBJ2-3,TGCAGCGTCCCAAAGGGGTTGCAGGGGGCAGATACGCAGTATTTT,CSVPKGLQGADTQYF
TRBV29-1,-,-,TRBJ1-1,TGCAGCGTTGAAGGACCGGGGAGCACTGAAGCTTTCTTT,CSVEGPGSTEAFF
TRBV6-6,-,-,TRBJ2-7,TGTGCCAGCAGTTATAACGAAGCGGGTCCTACCTACGAGCAGTACTTC,CASSYNEAGPTYEQYF
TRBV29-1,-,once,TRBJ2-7,TGCAGCGTTGATAGGGAGAGGGCGTCGGGGGAGCAGTACTTC,CSVDRERASGEQYF